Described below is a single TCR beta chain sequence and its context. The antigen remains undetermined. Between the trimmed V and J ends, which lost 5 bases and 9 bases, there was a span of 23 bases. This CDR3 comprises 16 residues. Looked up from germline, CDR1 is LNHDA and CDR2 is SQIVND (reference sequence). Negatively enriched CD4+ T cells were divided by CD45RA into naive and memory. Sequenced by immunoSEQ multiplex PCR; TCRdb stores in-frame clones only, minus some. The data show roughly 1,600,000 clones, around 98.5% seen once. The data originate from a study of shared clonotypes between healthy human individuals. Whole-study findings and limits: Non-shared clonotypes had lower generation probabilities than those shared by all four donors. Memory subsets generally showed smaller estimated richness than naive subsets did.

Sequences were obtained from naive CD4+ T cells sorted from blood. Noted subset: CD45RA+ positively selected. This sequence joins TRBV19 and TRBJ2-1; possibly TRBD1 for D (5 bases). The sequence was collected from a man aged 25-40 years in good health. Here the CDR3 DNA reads TGTGCCAGTAGTCTTCTTAAGACTCCAGGGTATGGTGAGCAGTTCTTC. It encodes CASSLLKTPGYGEQFF.